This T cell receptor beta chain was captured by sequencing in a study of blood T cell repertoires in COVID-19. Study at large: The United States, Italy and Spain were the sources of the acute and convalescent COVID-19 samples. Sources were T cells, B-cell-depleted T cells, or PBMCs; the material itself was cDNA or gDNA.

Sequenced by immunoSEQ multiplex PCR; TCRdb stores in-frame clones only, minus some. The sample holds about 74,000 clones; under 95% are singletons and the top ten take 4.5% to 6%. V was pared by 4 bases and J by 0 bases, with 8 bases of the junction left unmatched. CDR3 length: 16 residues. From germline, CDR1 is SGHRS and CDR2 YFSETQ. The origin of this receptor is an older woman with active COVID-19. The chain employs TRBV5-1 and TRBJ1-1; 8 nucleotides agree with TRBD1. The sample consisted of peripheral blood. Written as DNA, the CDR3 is TGCGCCAGCAGCCAGAACCAGGGGGCAATGAACACTGAAGCTTTCTTT. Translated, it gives CASSQNQGAMNTEAFF.